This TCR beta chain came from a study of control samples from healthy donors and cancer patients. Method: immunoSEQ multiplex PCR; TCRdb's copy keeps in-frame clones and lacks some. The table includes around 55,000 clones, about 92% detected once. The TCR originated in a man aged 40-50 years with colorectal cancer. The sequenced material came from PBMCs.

In nucleotides, the CDR3 is TGTGCCATCAGTGATGGCAGCCGAGGGGAGACCCAGTACTTC. Its translation: CAISDGSRGETQYF. This sequence joins TRBV10-3 and TRBJ2-5; possibly TRBD2 for D (5 bases). The CDR3 length is 14 residues. With 3 bases removed from V and 5 bases from J, the gap between germline ends came to 13 bases. Germline-derived CDR1 and CDR2 are ENHRY and SYGVKD.